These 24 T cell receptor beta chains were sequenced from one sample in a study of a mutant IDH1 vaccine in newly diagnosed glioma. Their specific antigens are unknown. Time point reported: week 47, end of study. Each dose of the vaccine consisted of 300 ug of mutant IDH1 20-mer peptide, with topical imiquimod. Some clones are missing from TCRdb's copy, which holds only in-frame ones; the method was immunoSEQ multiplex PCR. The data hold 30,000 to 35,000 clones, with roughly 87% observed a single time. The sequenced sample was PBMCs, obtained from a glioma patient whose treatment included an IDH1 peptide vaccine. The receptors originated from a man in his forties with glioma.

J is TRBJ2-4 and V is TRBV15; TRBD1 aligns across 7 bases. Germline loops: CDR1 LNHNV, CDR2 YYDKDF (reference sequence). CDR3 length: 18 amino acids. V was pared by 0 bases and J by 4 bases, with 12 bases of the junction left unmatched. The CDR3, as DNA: TGTGCCACCAGCAGAGACGGTTTCTCCGGGACAGCAAAAAACATTCAGTACTTC. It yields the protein CATSRDGFSGTAKNIQYF.

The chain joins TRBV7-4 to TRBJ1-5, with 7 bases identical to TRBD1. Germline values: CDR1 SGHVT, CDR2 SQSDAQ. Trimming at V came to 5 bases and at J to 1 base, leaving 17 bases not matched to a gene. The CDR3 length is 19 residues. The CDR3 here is CASSPPGAPDRVSNQPQHF. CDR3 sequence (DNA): TGTGCCAGCAGCCCTCCCGGGGCACCTGACAGGGTGAGCAATCAGCCCCAGCATTTT.

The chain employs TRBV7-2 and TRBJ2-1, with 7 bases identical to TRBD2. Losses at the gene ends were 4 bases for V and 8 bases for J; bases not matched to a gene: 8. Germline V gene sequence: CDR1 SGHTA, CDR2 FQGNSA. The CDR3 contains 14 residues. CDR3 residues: CASSSPGLVYEQFF. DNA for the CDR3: TGTGCCAGCAGCTCGCCCGGACTAGTCTATGAGCAGTTCTTC.

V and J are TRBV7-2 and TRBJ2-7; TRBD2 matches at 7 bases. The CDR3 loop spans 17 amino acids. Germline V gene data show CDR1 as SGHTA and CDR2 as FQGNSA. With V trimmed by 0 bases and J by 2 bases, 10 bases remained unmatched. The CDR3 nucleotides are TGTGCCAGCAGCTTAGCGCATGGGGGAGGGGCCCCCTACGAGCAGTACTTC. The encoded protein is CASSLAHGGGAPYEQYF.

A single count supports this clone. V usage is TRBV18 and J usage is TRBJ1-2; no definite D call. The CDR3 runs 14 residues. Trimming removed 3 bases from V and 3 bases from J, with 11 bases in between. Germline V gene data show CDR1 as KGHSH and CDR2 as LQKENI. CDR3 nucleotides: TGTGCCAGCTCACCGCCCTTGGAGTACTATGGCTACACCTTC. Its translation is CASSPPLEYYGYTF.

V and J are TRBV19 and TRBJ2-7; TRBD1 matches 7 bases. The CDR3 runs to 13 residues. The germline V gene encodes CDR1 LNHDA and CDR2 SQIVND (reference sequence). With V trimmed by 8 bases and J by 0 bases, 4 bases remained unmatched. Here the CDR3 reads CASRQGGSYEQYF. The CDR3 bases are TGTGCCAGTCGACAGGGTGGCTCCTACGAGCAGTACTTC.

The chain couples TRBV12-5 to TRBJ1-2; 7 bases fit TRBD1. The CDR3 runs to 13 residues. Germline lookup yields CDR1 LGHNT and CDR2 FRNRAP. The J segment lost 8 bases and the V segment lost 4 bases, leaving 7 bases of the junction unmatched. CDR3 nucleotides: TGTGCTAGTGGTTCAGACAGGGAAAAAGGCTACACCTTC. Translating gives CASGSDREKGYTF.

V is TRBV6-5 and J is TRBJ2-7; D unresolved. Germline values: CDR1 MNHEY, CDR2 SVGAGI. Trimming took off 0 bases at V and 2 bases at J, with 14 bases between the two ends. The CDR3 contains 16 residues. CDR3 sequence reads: CASSYSGSNMAYEQYF. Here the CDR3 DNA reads TGTGCCAGCAGTTACTCGGGAAGTAATATGGCCTACGAGCAGTACTTC.

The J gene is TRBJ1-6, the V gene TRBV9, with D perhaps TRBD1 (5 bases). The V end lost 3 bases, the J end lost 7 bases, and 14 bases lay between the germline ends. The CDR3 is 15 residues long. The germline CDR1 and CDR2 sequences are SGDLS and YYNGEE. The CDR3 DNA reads TGTGCCAGCAGCGGACAGTTGGGTGGAAATTCACCCCTCCACTTT. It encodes CASSGQLGGNSPLHF.

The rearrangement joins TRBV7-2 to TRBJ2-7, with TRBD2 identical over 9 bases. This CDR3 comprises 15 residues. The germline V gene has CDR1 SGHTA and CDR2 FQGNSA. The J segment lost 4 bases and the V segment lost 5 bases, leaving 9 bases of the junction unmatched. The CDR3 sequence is CASSRRSGSQYEQYF. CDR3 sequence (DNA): TGTGCCAGCAGCCGACGTAGCGGGAGCCAATACGAGCAGTACTTC.

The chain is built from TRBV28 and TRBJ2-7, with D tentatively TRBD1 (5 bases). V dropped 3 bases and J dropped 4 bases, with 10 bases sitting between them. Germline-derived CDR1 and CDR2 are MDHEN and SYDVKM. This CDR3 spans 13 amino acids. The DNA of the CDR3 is TGTGCCAGCAGTTTTTATCAGGGATACGAGCAGTACGTC. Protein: CASSFYQGYEQYV.

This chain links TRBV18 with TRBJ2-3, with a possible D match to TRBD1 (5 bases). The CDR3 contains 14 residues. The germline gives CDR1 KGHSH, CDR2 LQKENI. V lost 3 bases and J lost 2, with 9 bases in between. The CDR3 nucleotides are TGTGCCAGCTCACCTTTACAGGACACAGATACGCAGTATTTT. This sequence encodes CASSPLQDTDTQYF.

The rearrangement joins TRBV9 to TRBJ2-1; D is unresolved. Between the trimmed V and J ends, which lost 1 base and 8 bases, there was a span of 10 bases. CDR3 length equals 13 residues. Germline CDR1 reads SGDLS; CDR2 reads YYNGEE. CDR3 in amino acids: CASSVSIRDEQFF. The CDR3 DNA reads TGTGCCAGCAGCGTATCTATAAGGGATGAGCAGTTCTTC.

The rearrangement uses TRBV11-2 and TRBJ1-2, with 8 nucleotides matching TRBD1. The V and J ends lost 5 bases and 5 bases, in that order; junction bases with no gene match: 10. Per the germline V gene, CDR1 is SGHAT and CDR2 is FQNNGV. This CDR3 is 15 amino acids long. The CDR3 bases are TGTGCCAGCAGCCCGAGAACCGACAGGGGTTATGGCTACACCTTC. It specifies CASSPRTDRGYGYTF.

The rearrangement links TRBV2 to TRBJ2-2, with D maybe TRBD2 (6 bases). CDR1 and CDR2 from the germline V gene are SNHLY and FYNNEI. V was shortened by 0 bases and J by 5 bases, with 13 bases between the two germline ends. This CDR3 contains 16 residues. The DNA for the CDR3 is TGTGCCAGCAGTGAAGCAGGAGCGGGTCGAACCGGGGAGCTGTTTTTT. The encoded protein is CASSEAGAGRTGELFF. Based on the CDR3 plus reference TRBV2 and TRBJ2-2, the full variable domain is EPEVTQTPSHQVTQMGQEVILRCVPISNHLYFYWYRQILGQKVEFLVSFYNNEISEKSEIFDDQFSVERPDGSNFTLKIRSTKLEDSAMYFCASSEAGAGRTGELFFGEGSRLTVL.

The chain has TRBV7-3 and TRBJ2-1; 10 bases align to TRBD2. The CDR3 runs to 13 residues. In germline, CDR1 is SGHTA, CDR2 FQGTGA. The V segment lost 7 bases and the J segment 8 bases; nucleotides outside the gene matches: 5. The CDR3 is CASTGLAGDEQFF. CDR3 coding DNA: TGTGCCAGCACGGGGCTAGCGGGGGATGAGCAGTTCTTC.

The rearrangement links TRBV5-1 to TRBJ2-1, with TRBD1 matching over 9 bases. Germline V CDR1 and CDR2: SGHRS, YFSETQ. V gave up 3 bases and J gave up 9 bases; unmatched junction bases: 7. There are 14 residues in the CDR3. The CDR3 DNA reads TGCGCCAGCAGCTGGCGGACAGGGGAGGGTGAGCAGTTCTTC. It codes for CASSWRTGEGEQFF. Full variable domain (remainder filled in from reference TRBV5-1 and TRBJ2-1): KAGVTQTPRYLIKTRGQQVTLSCSPISGHRSVSWYQQTPGQGLQFLFEYFSETQRNKGNFPGRFSGRQFSNSRSEMNVSTLELGDSALYLCASSWRTGEGEQFFGPGTRLTVL.

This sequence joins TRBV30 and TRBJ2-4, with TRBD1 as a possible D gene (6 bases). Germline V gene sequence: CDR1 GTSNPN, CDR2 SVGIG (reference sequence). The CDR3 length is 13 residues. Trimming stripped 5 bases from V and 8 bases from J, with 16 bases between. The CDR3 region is CAWSTGYADIQYF. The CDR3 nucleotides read TGTGCCTGGTCTACAGGGTATGCGGACATTCAGTACTTC.

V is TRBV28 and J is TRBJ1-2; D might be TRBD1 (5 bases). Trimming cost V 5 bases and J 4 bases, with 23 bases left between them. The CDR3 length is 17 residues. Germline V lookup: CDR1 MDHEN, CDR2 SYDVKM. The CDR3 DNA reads TGTGCCAGCAGTCCTATAGGTCAGGGAATGGGAACCTATGGCTACACCTTC. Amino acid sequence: CASSPIGQGMGTYGYTF.

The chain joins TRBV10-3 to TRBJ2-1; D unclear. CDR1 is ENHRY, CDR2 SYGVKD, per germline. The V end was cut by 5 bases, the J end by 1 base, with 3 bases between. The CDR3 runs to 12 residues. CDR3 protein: CAISSSYNEQFF. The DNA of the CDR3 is TGTGCCATCAGTTCTTCCTACAATGAGCAGTTCTTC.

In DNA, the CDR3 is TGTGCCAGCTCACCTCGGACAGGGAATGATGGGGCCAACGTCCTGACTTTC. Protein: CASSPRTGNDGANVLTF. The chain is built from TRBV18 and TRBJ2-6; 8 positions agree with TRBD1. From germline, CDR1 is KGHSH and CDR2 LQKENI. The CDR3 extends over 17 amino acids. The trim removed 3 bases at V and 3 bases at J, leaving 7 bases unmatched.

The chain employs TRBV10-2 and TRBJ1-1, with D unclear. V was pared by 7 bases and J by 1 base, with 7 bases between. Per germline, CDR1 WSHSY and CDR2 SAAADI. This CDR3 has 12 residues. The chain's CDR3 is CASKHGNTEAFF. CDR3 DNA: TGCGCCAGCAAGCACGGGAACACTGAAGCTTTCTTT.

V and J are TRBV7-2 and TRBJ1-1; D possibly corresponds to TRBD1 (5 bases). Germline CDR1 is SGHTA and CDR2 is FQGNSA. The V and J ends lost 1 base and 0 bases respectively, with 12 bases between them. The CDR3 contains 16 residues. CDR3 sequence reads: CASSLVAGFMNTEAFF. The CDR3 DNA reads TGTGCCAGCAGCTTAGTCGCAGGGTTCATGAACACTGAAGCTTTCTTT.

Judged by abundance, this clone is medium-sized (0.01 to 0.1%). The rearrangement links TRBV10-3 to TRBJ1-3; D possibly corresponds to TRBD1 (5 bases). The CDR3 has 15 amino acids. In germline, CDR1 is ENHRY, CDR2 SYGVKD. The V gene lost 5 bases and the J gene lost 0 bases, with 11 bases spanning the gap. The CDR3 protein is CAISLGAYSGNTIYF. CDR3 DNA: TGTGCCATCAGTCTCGGGGCCTACTCTGGAAACACCATATATTTT.